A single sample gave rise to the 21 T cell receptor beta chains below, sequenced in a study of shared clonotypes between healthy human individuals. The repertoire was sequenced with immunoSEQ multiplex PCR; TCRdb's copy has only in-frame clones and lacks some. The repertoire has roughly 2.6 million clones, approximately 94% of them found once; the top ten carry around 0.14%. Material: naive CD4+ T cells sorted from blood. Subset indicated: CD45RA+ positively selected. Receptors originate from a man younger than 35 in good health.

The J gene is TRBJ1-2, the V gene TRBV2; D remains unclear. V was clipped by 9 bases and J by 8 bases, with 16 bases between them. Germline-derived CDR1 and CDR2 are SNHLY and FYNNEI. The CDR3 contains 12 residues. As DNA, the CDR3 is TGTGCCAGTAGGGCCTGGATCGAGGGCTACACCTTC. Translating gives CASRAWIEGYTF.

The CDR3 loop is CASSQSTGNPYGYTF. The CDR3 DNA reads TGCGCCAGCAGCCAATCGACGGGGAACCCCTATGGCTACACCTTC. The chain uses TRBV4-3 and TRBJ1-2; D is uncertain. V gave up 2 bases and J gave up 4 bases, with 14 bases separating them. Germline V lookup: CDR1 LGHNA, CDR2 YSLEER. The CDR3 runs 15 residues.

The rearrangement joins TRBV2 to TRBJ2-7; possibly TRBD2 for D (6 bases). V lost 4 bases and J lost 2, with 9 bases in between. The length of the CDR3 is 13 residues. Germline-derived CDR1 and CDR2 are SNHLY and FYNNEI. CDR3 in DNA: TGTGCCAGCAGTGGGGAGGCTCCCTACGAGCAGTACTTC. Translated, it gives CASSGEAPYEQYF. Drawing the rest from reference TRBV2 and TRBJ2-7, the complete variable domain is EPEVTQTPSHQVTQMGQEVILRCVPISNHLYFYWYRQILGQKVEFLVSFYNNEISEKSEIFDDQFSVERPDGSNFTLKIRSTKLEDSAMYFCASSGEAPYEQYFGPGTRLTVT.

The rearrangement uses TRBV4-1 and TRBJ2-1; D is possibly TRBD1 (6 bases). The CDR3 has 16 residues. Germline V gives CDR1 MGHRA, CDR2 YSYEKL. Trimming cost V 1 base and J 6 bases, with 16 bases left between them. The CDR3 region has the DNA TGCGCCAGCAGCCAAGCCCTGCAACTAGGGGGCAATGAGCAGTTCTTC. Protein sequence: CASSQALQLGGNEQFF.

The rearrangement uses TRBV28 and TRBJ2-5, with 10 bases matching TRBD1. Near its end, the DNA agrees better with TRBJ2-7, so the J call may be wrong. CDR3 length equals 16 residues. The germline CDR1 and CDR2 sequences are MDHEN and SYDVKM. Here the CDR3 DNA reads TGTGCCAGCAGGACAGGGGGCGTCCCATCTCCCTACGAGCAGTACTTC. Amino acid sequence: CASRTGGVPSPYEQYF.

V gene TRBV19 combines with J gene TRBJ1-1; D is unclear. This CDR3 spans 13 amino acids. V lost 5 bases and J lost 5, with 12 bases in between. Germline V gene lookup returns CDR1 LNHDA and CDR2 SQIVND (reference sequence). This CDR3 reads CASSRLGITEAFF. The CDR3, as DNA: TGTGCCAGTAGTCGGCTGGGTATTACTGAAGCTTTCTTT.

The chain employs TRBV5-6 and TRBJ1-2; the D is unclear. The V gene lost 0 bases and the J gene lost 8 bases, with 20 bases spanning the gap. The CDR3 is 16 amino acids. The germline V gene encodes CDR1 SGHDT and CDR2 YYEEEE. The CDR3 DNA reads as TGTGCCAGCAGCTTGGATCTTGTGGCCAGGCTGGGCGGCTACACCTTC. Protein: CASSLDLVARLGGYTF.

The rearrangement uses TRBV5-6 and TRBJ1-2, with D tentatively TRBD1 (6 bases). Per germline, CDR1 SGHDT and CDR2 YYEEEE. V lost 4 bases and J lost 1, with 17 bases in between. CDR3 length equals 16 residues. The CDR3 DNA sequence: TGTGCCAGCAGCCCGACCGGGACATCGGATAACTATGGCTACACCTTC. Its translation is CASSPTGTSDNYGYTF.

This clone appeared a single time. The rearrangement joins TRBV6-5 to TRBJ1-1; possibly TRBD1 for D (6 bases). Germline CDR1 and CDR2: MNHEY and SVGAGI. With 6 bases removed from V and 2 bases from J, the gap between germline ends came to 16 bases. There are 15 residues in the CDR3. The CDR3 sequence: CASRASDRPNTEAFF. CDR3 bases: TGTGCCAGCAGAGCAAGCGACAGGCCTAACACTGAAGCTTTCTTT.

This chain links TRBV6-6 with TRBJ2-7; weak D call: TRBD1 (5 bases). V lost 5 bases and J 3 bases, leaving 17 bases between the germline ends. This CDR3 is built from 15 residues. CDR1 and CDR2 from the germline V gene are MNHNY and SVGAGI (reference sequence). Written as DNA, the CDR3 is TGTGCCAGCAGTGGCCCACTCCAGGGTGACTACGAGCAGTACTTC. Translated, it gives CASSGPLQGDYEQYF.

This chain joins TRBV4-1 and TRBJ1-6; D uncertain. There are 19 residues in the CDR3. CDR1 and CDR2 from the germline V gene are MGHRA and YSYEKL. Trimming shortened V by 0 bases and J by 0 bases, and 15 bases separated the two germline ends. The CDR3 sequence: CASSQDNKAGFSYNSPLHF. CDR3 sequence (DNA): TGCGCCAGCAGCCAAGATAATAAAGCGGGTTTCTCCTATAATTCACCCCTCCACTTT.

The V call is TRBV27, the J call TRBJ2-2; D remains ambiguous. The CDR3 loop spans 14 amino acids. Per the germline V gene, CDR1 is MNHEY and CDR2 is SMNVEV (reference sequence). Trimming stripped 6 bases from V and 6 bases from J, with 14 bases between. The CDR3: CASRKSGSPGELFF. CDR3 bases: TGTGCCAGCAGGAAATCCGGGTCGCCCGGGGAGCTGTTTTTT.

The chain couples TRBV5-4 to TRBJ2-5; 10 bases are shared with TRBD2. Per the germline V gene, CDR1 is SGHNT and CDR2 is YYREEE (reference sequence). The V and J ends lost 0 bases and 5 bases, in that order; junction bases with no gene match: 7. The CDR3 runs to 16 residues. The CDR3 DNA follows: TGTGCCAGCAGCTTGGGGGTAGCGGGGGGATACGAGACCCAGTACTTC. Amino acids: CASSLGVAGGYETQYF.

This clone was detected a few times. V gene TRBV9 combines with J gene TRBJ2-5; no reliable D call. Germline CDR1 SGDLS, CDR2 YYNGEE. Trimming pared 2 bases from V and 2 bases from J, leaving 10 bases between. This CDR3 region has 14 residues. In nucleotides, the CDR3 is TGTGCCAGCAGCGTCAAGACAATTCAAGAGACCCAGTACTTC. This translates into CASSVKTIQETQYF.

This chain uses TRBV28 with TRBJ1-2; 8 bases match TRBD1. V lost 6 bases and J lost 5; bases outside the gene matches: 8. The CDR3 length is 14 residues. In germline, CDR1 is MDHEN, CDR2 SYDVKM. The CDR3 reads CASRTGVNLYGYTF. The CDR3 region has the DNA TGTGCCAGCAGGACAGGGGTGAACCTTTATGGCTACACCTTC.

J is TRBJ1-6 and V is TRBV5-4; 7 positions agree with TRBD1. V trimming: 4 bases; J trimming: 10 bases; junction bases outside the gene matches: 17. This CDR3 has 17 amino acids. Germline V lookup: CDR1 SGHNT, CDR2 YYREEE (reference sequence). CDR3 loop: CASSGNRGERLGSPLHF. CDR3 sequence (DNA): TGTGCCAGCAGCGGAAACAGGGGAGAGCGCCTTGGGTCACCCCTCCACTTT.

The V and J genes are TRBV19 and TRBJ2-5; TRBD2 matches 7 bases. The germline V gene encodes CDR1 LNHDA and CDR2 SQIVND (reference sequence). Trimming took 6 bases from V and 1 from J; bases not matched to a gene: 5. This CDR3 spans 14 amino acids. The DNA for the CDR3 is TGTGCCAGTAGGATTGGGACTACCCAAGAGACCCAGTACTTC. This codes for CASRIGTTQETQYF.

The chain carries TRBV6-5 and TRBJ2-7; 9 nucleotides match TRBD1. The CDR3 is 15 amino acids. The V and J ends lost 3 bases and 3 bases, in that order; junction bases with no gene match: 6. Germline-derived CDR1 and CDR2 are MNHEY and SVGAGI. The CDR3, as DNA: TGTGCCAGCAGTTATCAGGAGACAGGGGGCTACGAGCAGTACTTC. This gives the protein CASSYQETGGYEQYF.

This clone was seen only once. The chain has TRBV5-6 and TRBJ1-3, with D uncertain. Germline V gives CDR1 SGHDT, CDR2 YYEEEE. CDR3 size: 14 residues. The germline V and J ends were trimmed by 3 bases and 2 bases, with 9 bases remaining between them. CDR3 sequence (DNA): TGTGCCAGCAGCTCCCTTGACACTGGAAACACCATATATTTT. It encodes CASSSLDTGNTIYF.

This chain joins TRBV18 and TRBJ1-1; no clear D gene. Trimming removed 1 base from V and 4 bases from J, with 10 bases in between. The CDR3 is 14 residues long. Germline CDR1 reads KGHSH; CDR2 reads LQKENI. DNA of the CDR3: TGTGCCAGCTCACCACGGTCGGAAGGCACTGAAGCTTTCTTT. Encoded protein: CASSPRSEGTEAFF.

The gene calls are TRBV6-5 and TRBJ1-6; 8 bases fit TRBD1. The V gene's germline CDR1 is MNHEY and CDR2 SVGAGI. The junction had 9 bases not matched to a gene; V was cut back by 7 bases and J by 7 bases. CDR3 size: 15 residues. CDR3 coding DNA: TGTGCCAGCACTACGACAGGGGAAGGCAATTCACCCCTCCACTTT. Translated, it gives CASTTTGEGNSPLHF.